The clone carrying this TCR beta chain was found a few times. Its specificity is unknown. The data originate from a study of early T cells in non-severe SARS-CoV-2 infection. Study summary: Bulk RNA taken from unsorted whole blood was sequenced, leaving chains unpaired.

Separate cDNA molecules each had unique molecular identifiers attached to them. Each CDR3 protein is one row after TCRdb ran MiXCR on the 5' RACE reads. The table includes about 76,000 distinct CDR3 sequences, approximately 12% detected once. Per the germline V gene, CDR1 is DFQATT and CDR2 is SNEGSKA (reference sequence). Trimming left V 3 bases short and J 5 bases short, with 7 bases between. The CDR3 covers 12 residues. Study conclusions and caveats: Matching against VDJdb likely underestimated virus-specific expansions, favoring anti-spike CD8.

Sample: whole blood. The receptor was isolated from an adult who was a healthcare worker with PCR-confirmed SARS-CoV-2 infection or an uninfected control (not recorded which). The rearrangement uses TRBV20-1 and TRBJ1-4; possibly TRBD1 for D (5 bases). CDR3 sequence (DNA): TGCAGTGCTAGGAACAGGAATGAAAAACTGTTTTTT. It specifies CSARNRNEKLFF.